This T cell receptor beta chain comes out of a study of cytomegalovirus exposure and HLA in healthy donors. The primer mix had 60 Vbeta and 13 Jbeta primers. This table comes from immunoSEQ multiplex PCR, and its TCRdb copy is limited to in-frame clones, with some not included. Among more than 35,000 clones listed, roughly three quarters were seen once. This clonotype originated in a man aged 40-49 years in good health and CMV-seronegative. Sequencing was carried out using PBMCs.

CDR3 residues: CASIPGRVNTEAFF. In nucleotides, the CDR3 is TGTGCCAGCATACCGGGAAGGGTGAACACTGAAGCTTTCTTT. V usage is TRBV7-2 and J usage is TRBJ1-1; D is unresolved. In germline, CDR1 is SGHTA, CDR2 FQGNSA. V was pared by 7 bases and J by 0 bases, with 12 bases between. The CDR3 is 14 residues long.